The rows below give T cell receptor beta chains drawn from one sample of a study of shared clonotypes between healthy human individuals. Sequenced by immunoSEQ multiplex PCR; TCRdb stores in-frame clones only, minus some. This repertoire shows 650,000 to 800,000 clones, 92% found once; its top ten account for roughly 24%. Input material: naive CD8+ T cells sorted from blood. The receptors come from a man aged 30 to 39 in good health. Each CDR3 is given with its conserved first and last residue. The D gene is left open where the match is weak. Rows may omit the clone size; those that give it use once, few, many or a size class.

>11|.|TRBJ1-2|.|TRBV11-2
CASSLWAGYTF
TGTGCCAGCAGCTTATGGGCAGGCTACACCTTC
>13|.|TRBJ2-2|.|TRBV7-9
CASSSPLGRELFF
TGTGCCAGCAGCTCCCCCCTAGGGAGGGAGCTGTTTTTT
>17|.|TRBJ2-2|TRBD1|TRBV11-3
CASSSDRDGANTGELFF
TGTGCCAGCAGCAGTGACAGGGATGGGGCGAACACCGGGGAGCTGTTTTTT
>15|.|TRBJ2-5|.|TRBV10-1
CASSESRVDRETQYF
TGCGCCAGCAGCGAATCGAGGGTCGATCGGGAGACCCAGTACTTC
>18|.|TRBJ2-2|TRBD2|TRBV19
CASSIIVAGGVFTGELFF
TGTGCCAGTAGTATAATTGTAGCGGGAGGCGTCTTCACCGGGGAGCTGTTTTTT
>16|.|TRBJ2-1|.|TRBV7-9
CASSPKTGRVYNEQFF
TGTGCCAGCAGCCCCAAGACAGGGAGGGTTTACAATGAGCAGTTCTTC
>14|.|TRBJ2-7|.|TRBV5-4
CASSLRQGVGEQYF
TGTGCCAGCAGCTTGCGGCAGGGAGTCGGCGAGCAGTACTTC
>13|.|TRBJ2-1|.|TRBV4-3
CASSQGWLNEQFF
TGCGCCAGCAGCCAAGGATGGCTCAATGAGCAGTTCTTC
>15|.|TRBJ1-2|.|TRBV5-8
CASSLRRRADYGYTF
TGTGCCAGCAGCTTGAGGCGCAGGGCGGACTATGGCTACACCTTC
>17|.|TRBJ2-1|TRBD2|TRBV6-1
CASSEGTSGKGYNEQFF
TGTGCCAGCAGTGAAGGGACTAGCGGGAAGGGGTACAATGAGCAGTTCTTC
>12|.|TRBJ1-1|.|TRBV6-5
CASRADKHEAFF
TGTGCCAGCAGGGCTGATAAACACGAAGCTTTCTTT
>15|.|TRBJ1-5|.|TRBV28
CASSLEGWSDQPQHF
TGTGCCAGCAGTTTAGAGGGTTGGTCGGATCAGCCCCAGCATTTT
>15|.|TRBJ2-7|TRBD2|TRBV19
CASSIWAGGPDEQYF
TGTGCCAGTAGTATATGGGCGGGAGGGCCTGACGAGCAGTACTTC
>21|.|TRBJ2-4|TRBD1|TRBV19
CASSIYGETGGILRTKNIQYF
TGTGCCAGTAGTATTTATGGGGAGACAGGGGGAATCCTGAGGACCAAAAACATTCAGTACTTC
>12|once|TRBJ2-2|TRBD1|TRBV29-1
CSVRGHTGELFF
TGCAGCGTTAGGGGGCACACCGGGGAGCTGTTTTTT
>16|.|TRBJ2-1|.|TRBV19
CASEGTLNFGYNEQFF
TGTGCCAGTGAGGGGACTCTTAATTTCGGTTACAATGAGCAGTTCTTC
>14|.|TRBJ2-2|.|TRBV9
CASSVGGVAGELFF
TGTGCCAGCAGCGTAGGCGGGGTAGCCGGGGAGCTGTTTTTT
>13|few|TRBJ2-7|.|TRBV7-2
CASSFVRSYEQYF
TGTGCCAGCAGCTTCGTTCGTTCCTACGAGCAGTACTTC
>12|once|TRBJ2-7|.|TRBV7-6
CASSSINYEQYF
TGTGCCAGCAGCTCCATAAATTACGAGCAGTACTTC
>15|.|TRBJ2-7|TRBD2|TRBV7-6
CASSPLAGGPHEQYF
TGTGCCAGCAGCCCTTTAGCGGGAGGGCCCCACGAGCAGTACTTC